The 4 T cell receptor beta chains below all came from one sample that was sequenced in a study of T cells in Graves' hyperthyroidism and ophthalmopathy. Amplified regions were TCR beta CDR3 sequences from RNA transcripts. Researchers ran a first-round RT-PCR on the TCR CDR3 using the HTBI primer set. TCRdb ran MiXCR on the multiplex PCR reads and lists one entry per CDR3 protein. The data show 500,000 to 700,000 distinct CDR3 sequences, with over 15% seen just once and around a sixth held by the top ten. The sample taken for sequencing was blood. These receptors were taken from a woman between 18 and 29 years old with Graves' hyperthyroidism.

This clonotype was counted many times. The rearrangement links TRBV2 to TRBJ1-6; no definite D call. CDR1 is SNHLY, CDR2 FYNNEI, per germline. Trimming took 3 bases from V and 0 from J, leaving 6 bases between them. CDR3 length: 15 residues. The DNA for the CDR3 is TGTGCCAGCAGTGAGGAGTTCTCCTATAATTCACCCCTCCACTTT. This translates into CASSEEFSYNSPLHF. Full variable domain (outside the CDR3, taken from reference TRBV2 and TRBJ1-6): EPEVTQTPSHQVTQMGQEVILRCVPISNHLYFYWYRQILGQKVEFLVSFYNNEISEKSEIFDDQFSVERPDGSNFTLKIRSTKLEDSAMYFCASSEEFSYNSPLHFGNGTRLTVT.

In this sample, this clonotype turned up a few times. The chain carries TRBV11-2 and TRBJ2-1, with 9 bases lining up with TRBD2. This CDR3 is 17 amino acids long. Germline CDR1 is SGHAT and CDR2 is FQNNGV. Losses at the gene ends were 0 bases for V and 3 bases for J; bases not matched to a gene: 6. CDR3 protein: CASSLEVLAGHYNEQFF. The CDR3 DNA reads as TGTGCCAGCAGCTTAGAGGTTCTAGCGGGACACTACAATGAGCAGTTCTTC.

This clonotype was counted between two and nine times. Here the CDR3 DNA reads TGTGCCAGCAGCTTGGATGACAGGGGGCTTAGCAATCAGCCCCAGCATTTT. Translating gives CASSLDDRGLSNQPQHF. The chain has TRBV5-6 and TRBJ1-5, with TRBD1 matching over 10 bases. V shed 0 bases, J shed 0 bases, and the junction held 3 bases outside the gene matches. Germline V lookup: CDR1 SGHDT, CDR2 YYEEEE. CDR3 length equals 17 residues.

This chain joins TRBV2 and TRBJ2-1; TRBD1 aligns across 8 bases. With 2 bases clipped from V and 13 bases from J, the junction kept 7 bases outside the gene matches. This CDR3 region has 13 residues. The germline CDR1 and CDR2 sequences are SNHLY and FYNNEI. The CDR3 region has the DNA TGTGCCAGCAGTGAACGCTGGACAGGGCCCCAGTTCTTC. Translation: CASSERWTGPQFF.